This TCR beta chain was captured by sequencing in a study of blood T cell repertoires in COVID-19. This CDR3 contains 16 residues. V lost 0 bases and J 3 bases, leaving 12 bases between the germline ends. Germline values: CDR1 LNHDA, CDR2 SQIVND (reference sequence). Repertoires were generated with immunoSEQ multiplex PCR, while TCRdb's copy carries only in-frame clones and drops some. The sample has more than 350,000 clones, about 88% seen once. A single count supports this clone. This receptor was taken from a woman under 30 who had been exposed to COVID-19. Sequenced: PBMCs or T cells enriched from blood (not recorded which). This sequence joins TRBV19 and TRBJ2-1, with D maybe TRBD2 (6 bases). The CDR3 DNA follows: TGTGCCAGTAGTATAGATCGGGGGTCCCTCTACAATGAGCAGTTCTTC. Protein sequence: CASSIDRGSLYNEQFF.